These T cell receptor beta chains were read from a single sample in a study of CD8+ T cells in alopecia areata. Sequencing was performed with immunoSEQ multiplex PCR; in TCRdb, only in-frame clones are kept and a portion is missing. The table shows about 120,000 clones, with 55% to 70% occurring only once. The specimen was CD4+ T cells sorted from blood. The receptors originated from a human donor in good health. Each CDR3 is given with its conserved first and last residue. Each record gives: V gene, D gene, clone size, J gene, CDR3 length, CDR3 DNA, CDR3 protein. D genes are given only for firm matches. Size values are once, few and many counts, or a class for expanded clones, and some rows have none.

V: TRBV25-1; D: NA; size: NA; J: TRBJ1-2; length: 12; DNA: TGTGCCAGCAGAGGAGGTAGGGATGGCTACACCTTC; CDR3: CASRGGRDGYTF
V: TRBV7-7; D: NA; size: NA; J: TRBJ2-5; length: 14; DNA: TGTGCCAGCAGCCAGGGGACAGCGGGGGAGACCCAGTACTTC; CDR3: CASSQGTAGETQYF
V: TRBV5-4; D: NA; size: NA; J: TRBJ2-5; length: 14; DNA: TGTGCCAGCAGCTTGGACCCCCAGGGAGAGACCCAGTACTTC; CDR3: CASSLDPQGETQYF
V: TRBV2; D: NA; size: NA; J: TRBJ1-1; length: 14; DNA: TGTGCCAGCAGTATGGGCAGGAATACCGCTGAAGCTTTCTTT; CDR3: CASSMGRNTAEAFF
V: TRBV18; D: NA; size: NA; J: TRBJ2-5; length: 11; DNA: TGTGCCAGCTCACCAGGGGAGACCCAGTACTTC; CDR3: CASSPGETQYF
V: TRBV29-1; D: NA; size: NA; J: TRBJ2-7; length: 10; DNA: TGCAGCGTCCAAGACTACGAGCAGTACTTC; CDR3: CSVQDYEQYF
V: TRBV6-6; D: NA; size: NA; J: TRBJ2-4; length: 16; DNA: TGTGCCAGCAGAGAAACAGGGACTTCAGCCAAAAACATTCAGTACTTC; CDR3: CASRETGTSAKNIQYF
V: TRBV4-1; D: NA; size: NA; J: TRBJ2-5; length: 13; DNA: TGCGCCAGCAGCCGAGCATCGCGGGAGACCCAGTACTTC; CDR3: CASSRASRETQYF
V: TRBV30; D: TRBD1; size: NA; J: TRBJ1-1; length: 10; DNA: TGTGCCTGGGGGACAGATGAAGCTTTCTTT; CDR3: CAWGTDEAFF
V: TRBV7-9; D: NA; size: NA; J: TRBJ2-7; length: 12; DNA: TGTGCCAGCAGCGCAGACACCTACGAGCAGTACTTC; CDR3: CASSADTYEQYF
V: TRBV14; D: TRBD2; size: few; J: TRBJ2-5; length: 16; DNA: TGTGCCAGCAGCCGAGGGACTAGCGGGGGGTCGGAGACCCAGTACTTC; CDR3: CASSRGTSGGSETQYF
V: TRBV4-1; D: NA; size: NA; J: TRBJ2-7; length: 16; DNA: TGCGCCAGCAGCCTATTTTGGGTCATGGGAGCCTACGAGCAGTACTTC; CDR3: CASSLFWVMGAYEQYF
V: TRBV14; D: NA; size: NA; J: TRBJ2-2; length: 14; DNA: TGTGCCAGCAGCCAATTTAGGGTCACCGGGGAGCTGTTTTTT; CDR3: CASSQFRVTGELFF
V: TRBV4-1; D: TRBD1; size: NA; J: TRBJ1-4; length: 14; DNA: TGCGCCAGCAGCCTGGGACAGGGGGATGAAAAACTGTTTTTT; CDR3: CASSLGQGDEKLFF
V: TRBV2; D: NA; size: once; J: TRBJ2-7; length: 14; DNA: TGTGCCAGCAGGGACCAACAGGGACCCTACGAGCAGTACTTC; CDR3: CASRDQQGPYEQYF
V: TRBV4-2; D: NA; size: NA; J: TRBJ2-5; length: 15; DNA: TGTGCCAGCAGCCAAGAGGGGGCAGGGGAAGAGACCCAGTACTTC; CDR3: CASSQEGAGEETQYF
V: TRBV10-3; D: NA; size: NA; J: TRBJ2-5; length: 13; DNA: TGTGCCATCAGTGAAGGGGGAAGGGAGACCCAGTACTTC; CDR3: CAISEGGRETQYF
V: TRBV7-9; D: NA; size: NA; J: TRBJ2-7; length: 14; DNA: TGTGCCAGCAGCTCCCAGGTCGGGGGCTACGAGCAGTACTTC; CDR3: CASSSQVGGYEQYF
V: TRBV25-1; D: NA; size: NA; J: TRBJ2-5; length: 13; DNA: TGTGCCAGCAGGTCCGGAGGAAAAGAGACCCAGTACTTC; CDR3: CASRSGGKETQYF
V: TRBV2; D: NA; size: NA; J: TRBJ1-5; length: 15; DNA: TGTGCCAGCAGGAAGGGAGGAGGTGGCAATCAGCCCCAGCATTTT; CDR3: CASRKGGGGNQPQHF
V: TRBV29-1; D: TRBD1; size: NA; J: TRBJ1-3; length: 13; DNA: TGCAGCGTTGGATACAGGGGCGGAAACACCATATATTTT; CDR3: CSVGYRGGNTIYF
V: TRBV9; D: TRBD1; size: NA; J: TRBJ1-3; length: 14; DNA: TGTGCCAGCAGCGCGCACAGGGGTGGAAACACCATATATTTT; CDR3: CASSAHRGGNTIYF
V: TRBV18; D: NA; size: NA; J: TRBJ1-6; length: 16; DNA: TGTGCCAGCTCACCTACGGCAGGGTGGGATAATTCACCCCTCCACTTT; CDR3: CASSPTAGWDNSPLHF
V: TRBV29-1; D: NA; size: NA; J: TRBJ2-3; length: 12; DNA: TGCAGCGTGGGACCCACCACAGATACGCAGTATTTT; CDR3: CSVGPTTDTQYF